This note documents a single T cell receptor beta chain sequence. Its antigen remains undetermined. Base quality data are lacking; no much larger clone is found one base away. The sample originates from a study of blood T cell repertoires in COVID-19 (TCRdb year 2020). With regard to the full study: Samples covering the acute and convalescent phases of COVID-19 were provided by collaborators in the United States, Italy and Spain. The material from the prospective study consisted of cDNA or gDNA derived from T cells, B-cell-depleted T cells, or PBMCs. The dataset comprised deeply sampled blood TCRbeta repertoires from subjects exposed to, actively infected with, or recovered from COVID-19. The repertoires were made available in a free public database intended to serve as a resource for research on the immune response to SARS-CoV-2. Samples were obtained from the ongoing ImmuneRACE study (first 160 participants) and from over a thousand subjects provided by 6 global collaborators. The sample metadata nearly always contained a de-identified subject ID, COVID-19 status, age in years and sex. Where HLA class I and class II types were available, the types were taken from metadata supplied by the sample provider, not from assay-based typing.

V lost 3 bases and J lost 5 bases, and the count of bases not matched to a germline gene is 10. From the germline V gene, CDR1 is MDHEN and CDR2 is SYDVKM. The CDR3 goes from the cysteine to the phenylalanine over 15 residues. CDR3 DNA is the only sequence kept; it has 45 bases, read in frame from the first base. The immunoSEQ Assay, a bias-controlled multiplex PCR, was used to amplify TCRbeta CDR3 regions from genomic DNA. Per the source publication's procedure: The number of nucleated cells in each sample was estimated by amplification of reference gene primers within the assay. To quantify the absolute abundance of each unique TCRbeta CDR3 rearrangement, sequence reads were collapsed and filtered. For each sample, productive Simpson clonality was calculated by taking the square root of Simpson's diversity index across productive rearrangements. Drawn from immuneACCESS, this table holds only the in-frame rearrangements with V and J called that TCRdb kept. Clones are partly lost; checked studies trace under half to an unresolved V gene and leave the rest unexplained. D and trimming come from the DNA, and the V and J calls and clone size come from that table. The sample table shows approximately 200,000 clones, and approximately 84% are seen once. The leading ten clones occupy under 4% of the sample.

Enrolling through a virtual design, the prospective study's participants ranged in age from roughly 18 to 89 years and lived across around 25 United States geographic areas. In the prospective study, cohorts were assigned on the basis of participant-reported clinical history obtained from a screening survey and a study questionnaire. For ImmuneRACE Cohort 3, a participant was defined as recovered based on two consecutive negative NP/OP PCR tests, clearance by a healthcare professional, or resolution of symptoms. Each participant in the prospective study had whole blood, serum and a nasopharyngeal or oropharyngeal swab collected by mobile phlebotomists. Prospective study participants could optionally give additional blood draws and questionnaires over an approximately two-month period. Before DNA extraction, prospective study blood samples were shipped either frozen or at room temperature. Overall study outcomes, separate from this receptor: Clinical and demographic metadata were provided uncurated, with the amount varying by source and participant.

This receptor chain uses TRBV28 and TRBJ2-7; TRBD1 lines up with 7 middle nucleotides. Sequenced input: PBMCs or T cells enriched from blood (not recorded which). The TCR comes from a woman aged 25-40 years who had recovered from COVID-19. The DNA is TGTGCCAGCAGTTTTCAAGACAGGGTTCTTGACGAGCAGTACTTC. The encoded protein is CASSFQDRVLDEQYF.